This TCR beta chain was recorded in a study of response to subunit inactivated influenza vaccine. TCRdb independently ran MiXCR on the RT-PCR reads; one entry per CDR3 protein. The sample lists roughly 710,000 distinct CDR3 sequences; 12% to 15% were seen once. This clonotype has ten or more counts. The antigen is not known. There are 15 residues in the CDR3. Looked up from germline, CDR1 is SGHVS and CDR2 is FQNEAQ. V was clipped by 0 bases and J by 0 bases, with 8 bases between them. Study-level results: With each seasonal influenza vaccination, the authors suggested, few new T cells are recruited.

The sample consisted of PBMCs from blood, taken less than 15 days before vaccination. V usage is TRBV7-8 and J usage is TRBJ2-5, with D unclear. This TCR was sampled from a man aged 50-60 years who received an inactivated influenza vaccine. For the CDR3, the DNA is TGTGCCAGCAGCTTAGCGCAGGCGTACCAAGAGACCCAGTACTTC. This codes for CASSLAQAYQETQYF.